This TCR beta chain emerged from a study of cytomegalovirus exposure and HLA in healthy donors. The study's findings and limits: In vitro checks showed that a few CMV-associated chains really do target CMV antigens. When presence/absence was analysed, sequencing depth was taken to be roughly uniform across donors. When analyzed later, a missense DCLRE1C variant was found to be linked to TCR beta V- and J-gene trimming.

The PCR was carried out with 60 Vbeta primers and 13 Jbeta primers. Using immunoSEQ multiplex PCR, the repertoire was profiled, and TCRdb retains in-frame clones only, with some absent. The sample has about 130,000 clones, around 82% seen once. Comments on this clone: Its antigen remains unknown.

CDR3 length equals 12 residues. Trimming cost V 3 bases and J 6 bases, with 9 bases left between them. CDR1 and CDR2 (germline): SGDLS, YYNGEE. This TCR was sampled from a boy aged 5-17 years in good health and CMV-seronegative. Sequencing input: PBMCs. The chain uses TRBV9 and TRBJ1-2; possible D gene TRBD1, 6 bases. CDR3 DNA: TGTGCCAGCAGCGACAGGGTTAATGGCTACACCTTC. Its translation: CASSDRVNGYTF.